Reported below is one TCR beta chain. Its antigen is unidentified. Between the trimmed V and J ends, which lost 0 bases and 10 bases, there was a span of 1 base. There are 11 residues in the CDR3. Germline CDR1 is SEHNR and CDR2 is FQNEAQ (reference sequence). This sample was included in a study of vaccination effects on CD4 cells after COVID-19. Sequencing used immunoSEQ multiplex PCR; TCRdb keeps in-frame clones, though not all of them. This repertoire shows over 45,000 clones, about 83% found once; its top ten account for approximately 2.8%. Broader study findings: Clones arising from infection and from vaccination showed marked clonal contraction late after vaccination.

Isolating CD4+ T cells followed less than 11 days of culture. The V and J genes are TRBV7-9 and TRBJ1-6; D not certain. This receptor was obtained from a human donor who received a COVID-19 vaccine. Specimen: CD4+ T cells from PBMCs cultured without peptide, collected before COVID-19 vaccination. The CDR3 nucleotides are TGTGCCAGCAGCTTAGCCTCACCCCTCCACTTT. Protein sequence: CASSLASPLHF.